This T cell receptor (beta chain) is from a study of blood T cells in healthy people across ages. V gave up 5 bases and J gave up 5 bases; unmatched junction bases: 12. The CDR3 is 15 amino acids. Germline V lookup: CDR1 DFQATT, CDR2 SNEGSKA (reference sequence). Sample-barcoded 5' priming and a J-beta primer mix drove a second PCR of roughly 6 to 12 cycles. Template switching added a 12-random-nucleotide identifier to every cDNA molecule. MiXCR, applied by TCRdb to the 5' RACE reads, yields one record per CDR3 protein. The data hold about 640,000 distinct CDR3 sequences, with around 54% observed a single time.

Sample: blood. V and J are TRBV20-1 and TRBJ2-5; 9 bases align to TRBD2. This TCR was recovered from a man in his fifties or sixties in good health. The CDR3 sequence: CSAGPIAGVGETQYF. The CDR3 nucleotides read TGCAGTGCTGGACCCATAGCGGGGGTCGGGGAGACCCAGTACTTC.